What follows is one T cell receptor (beta chain) and its context. The sample comes from a study of blood T cell repertoires in COVID-19. All enrollees were about 18 to 89 years old and from approximately 24 US areas. Categorization into cohorts depended on clinical history that participants reported. Trimming removed 9 bases at V and 5 bases at J, with 13 bases between. The CDR3 is 12 amino acids. In germline, CDR1 is SNHLY, CDR2 FYNNEI. Sequencing was performed with immunoSEQ multiplex PCR; in TCRdb, only in-frame clones are kept and a portion is missing. The sample holds 350,000 to 400,000 clones, roughly 86% seen once.

The chain links TRBV2 to TRBJ2-5; tentatively, D is TRBD1 (6 bases). This TCR derives from a middle-aged man in a cohort exposed to, infected with or recovered from COVID-19 (not recorded which). Source material: PBMCs or T cells enriched from blood (not recorded which). CDR3 DNA sequence: TGTGCCAGTTCGACAGGCGTGGAGACCCAGTACTTC. This encodes CASSTGVETQYF.